This is a list of T cell receptor beta chains from one sample in a study of blood T cell repertoires in COVID-19. Some clones are missing from TCRdb's copy, which holds only in-frame ones; the method was immunoSEQ multiplex PCR. Seen here are hundreds of thousands of clones, 85% to 90% observed once, and the top ten hold roughly 0.99%. The sequencing input was PBMCs or T cells enriched from blood (not recorded which). All receptors derive from a man aged 18-30 years who had recovered from COVID-19. Both conserved end residues are part of each CDR3. A D gene is named only where the DNA matches it firmly. Clone size, where shown, is once, few, many, or a class for clones that have expanded.

J | D | V | size | DNA | CDR3
TRBJ2-1 | . | TRBV20-1 | once | TGCAGTGCTAGTGGCGGGTCTAGTGTCTACAATGAGCAGTTCTTC | CSASGGSSVYNEQFF
TRBJ1-5 | . | TRBV5-8 | . | TGTGCCAGCAGCAAGTTGCAGGGCAATCAGCCCCAGCATTTT | CASSKLQGNQPQHF
TRBJ1-2 | . | TRBV7-6 | . | TGTGCCGGCAGCTTAGCGCCCACGGACCGGGAGAGCTACACCTTC | CAGSLAPTDRESYTF
TRBJ2-5 | . | TRBV5-6 | . | TGTGCCAGCAGCACCGGATATTTCAGGGCGGAGACCCAGTACTTC | CASSTGYFRAETQYF
TRBJ2-1 | . | TRBV7-9 | once | TGTGCCAGCAGCTTAGCTGAGGGCGGTGAGCAGTTCTTC | CASSLAEGGEQFF
TRBJ2-1 | TRBD1 | TRBV28 | . | TGTGCCAGCAGCCCTTACGGGACAGGGATCAATGAGCAGTTCTTC | CASSPYGTGINEQFF
TRBJ1-5 | . | TRBV19 | . | TGTGCCAGTAGTAGGGGGGGGGTTAGCAATCAGCCCCAGCATTTT | CASSRGGVSNQPQHF
TRBJ2-1 | TRBD1 | TRBV29-1 | . | TGCAGCGCTACAGGGGGCTACAATGAGCAGTTCTTC | CSATGGYNEQFF
TRBJ2-1 | TRBD1 | TRBV7-7 | few | TGTGCCAGCAGCGTACAGGGGGCTTCCTCCAATGAGCAGTTCTTC | CASSVQGASSNEQFF
TRBJ2-2 | . | TRBV29-1 | few | TGCAGCGGCCAGACTGGGGGCATGGACACCGGGGAGCTGTTTTTT | CSGQTGGMDTGELFF
TRBJ2-3 | TRBD2 | TRBV6-5 | . | TGTGCCAGCAGTTCCATCAGCGGGAGAAGCACAGATACGCAGTATTTT | CASSSISGRSTDTQYF